These T cell receptor beta chains were read from a single sample in a study of identical twins. TCRdb itself ran the 5' RACE reads through MiXCR, one entry per CDR3 protein. The sample yields about 340,000 distinct CDR3 sequences, around an eighth seen once. This sample was shared with a second study, whose subject was yellow fever vaccine responses in identical twins.

The specimen sequenced was CD8+ T cells sorted from blood. These receptors all stem from a woman younger than 30 in good health. CDR3s include the opening cysteine and the closing phenylalanine or tryptophan. A D gene is named only where the DNA matches it firmly. The listing skips clone size in some rows; elsewhere it reads once, few, many or a size class.

cdr3_nt cdr3_aa d_call v_call clone_size j_call cdr3_length
TGTGCCAGCAGTTTCGGGACAGCAACATCACCCCTCCACTTT CASSFGTATSPLHF TRBD1 TRBV12-3/TRBV12-4 - TRBJ1-6 14
TGTGCCAGCAGCTCAGGGACCGCAGATACCTACGAGCAGTACTTC CASSSGTADTYEQYF - TRBV7-9 many TRBJ2-7 15
TGTGCCAGCAGTTACGTCGGGACAATATTCACCGGGGAGCTGTTTTTT CASSYVGTIFTGELFF - TRBV6-5 - TRBJ2-2 16
TGTGCCAGCAGTGTAAGACTAACGGGGGATGAGCAGTTCTTC CASSVRLTGDEQFF - TRBV2 many TRBJ2-1 14
TGTGCCAGCAGTGCCTCCGGGATCAACCAAGATACGCAGTATTTT CASSASGINQDTQYF - TRBV25-1 few TRBJ2-3 15
TGCGCCAGCAGCTTAACACAGAGCTCCTACAATGAGCAGTTCTTC CASSLTQSSYNEQFF - TRBV5-1 many TRBJ2-1 15
TGTGCCAGCAGTGAAGAGGTAGCTAACTATGGCTACACCTTC CASSEEVANYGYTF - TRBV2 - TRBJ1-2 14
TGTGCCAGCAGCCTAGCGGGGGGCGGACAAGATACGCAGTATTTT CASSLAGGGQDTQYF TRBD2 TRBV7-9 few TRBJ2-3 15
TGCGCCAGCGGGGCAACGGTTTACAATGAGCAGTTCTTC CASGATVYNEQFF - TRBV4-1 - TRBJ2-1 13
TGTGCCAGCACACGGGGACAGCAGCAGTACTTC CASTRGQQQYF TRBD1 TRBV7-9 few TRBJ2-7 11
TGCAGTGCCGAAGAGCTAGCGAAGAGCTCCTACAATGAGCAGTTCTTC CSAEELAKSSYNEQFF - TRBV20-1 - TRBJ2-1 16
TGTGCCAGCAGTGGTAGCGCCGGCGGGGAGCTGTTTTTT CASSGSAGGELFF - TRBV25-1 few TRBJ2-2 13
TGTGCCAGCAGCCAATACCCGGCACAGGGGGTCGTGGATGAGCAGTTCTTC CASSQYPAQGVVDEQFF TRBD1 TRBV3-1 - TRBJ2-1 17
TGCAGTGCTAGAGGCGGTTGGGCTAGCGGGGGTCCCTTAGCCAAAAACATTCAGTACTTC CSARGGWASGGPLAKNIQYF TRBD2 TRBV20-1 - TRBJ2-4 20
TGTGCCACCAGCCCTAGAGGGACACCCGCCTACAATGAGCAGTTCTTC CATSPRGTPAYNEQFF - TRBV15 - TRBJ2-1 16
TGTGCCACCAGTGAGAGCCGGGACAGGGGGCTCAATGAGCAGTTCTTC CATSESRDRGLNEQFF TRBD1 TRBV24-1 many TRBJ2-1 16
TGTGCCAGCAGCTCAACGGGGGAGAGCTCCTACGAGCAGTACTTC CASSSTGESSYEQYF - TRBV9 - TRBJ2-7 15
TGTGCCAGCAGCTCAGCCCAGGGTAGGAACACTGAAGCTTTCTTT CASSSAQGRNTEAFF - TRBV7-9 many TRBJ1-1 15
TGCAGTGCTCAGGGGTACTTTCGAGACAATGAGCAGTTCTTC CSAQGYFRDNEQFF - TRBV20-1 few TRBJ2-1 14
TGCGCCAGCAGCCCTCCGGGAGGCTCGCGGGACAGATACAATGAGCAGTTCTTC CASSPPGGSRDRYNEQFF - TRBV4-1 many TRBJ2-1 18
TGTGCCACCAGCCAGGGACTAGCGGGACGAACAAGCACCGGGGAGCTGTTTTTT CATSQGLAGRTSTGELFF TRBD2 TRBV15 - TRBJ2-2 18
TGTGCCAGCAGTCCGGGGCCGGCGGAGAACACTGAAGCTTTCTTT CASSPGPAENTEAFF - TRBV6-1 few TRBJ1-1 15
TGCAGTGCCTGGAAGTATGACGCAGATACGCAGTATTTT CSAWKYDADTQYF - TRBV20-1 few TRBJ2-3 13
TGTGCCAGCAGCGCGGACGGTTATAATGAAAAACTGTTTTTT CASSADGYNEKLFF - TRBV12-3/TRBV12-4 few TRBJ1-4 14
TGTGCCAGCAGTTACTCAGGACAGAGCAATCAGCCCCAGCATTTT CASSYSGQSNQPQHF - TRBV6-5 few TRBJ1-5 15
TGTGCCAGCAGTGCAGCGACAGGGGGCCAAGAGACCCAGTACTTC CASSAATGGQETQYF TRBD1 TRBV2 - TRBJ2-5 15
TGTGCCATCAGTGAGCCAGGGTCCCCAGAGACCCAGTACTTC CAISEPGSPETQYF - TRBV10-3 few TRBJ2-5 14
TGCGCCAGCAAGGGTGAGGGGATGAACACTGAAGCTTTCTTT CASKGEGMNTEAFF - TRBV4-1 few TRBJ1-1 14
TGTGCCAGCACCCTTATCCCTAGCGGGTACAATGAGCAGTTCTTC CASTLIPSGYNEQFF TRBD2 TRBV28 many TRBJ2-1 15
TGTGCCAGCAGCGGGGCCTACTCTAATCAGCCCCAGCATTTT CASSGAYSNQPQHF - TRBV5-5 few TRBJ1-5 14
TGTGCCAGCAGCTTAGATTCAGGGGGTAGCACAGATACGCAGTATTTT CASSLDSGGSTDTQYF TRBD1 TRBV11-2 - TRBJ2-3 16
TGTGCCAGCGGGGGGGGGAACACCGGGGAGCTGTTTTTT CASGGGNTGELFF TRBD2 TRBV9 - TRBJ2-2 13
TGTGCCAGCAGCCAAGAGGGGACAGGCTCCTACAATGAGCAGTTCTTC CASSQEGTGSYNEQFF TRBD1 TRBV3-1 few TRBJ2-1 16
TGTGCCAGCTCACCACCGTCCACCGGGGGTGATGGCTACACCTTC CASSPPSTGGDGYTF - TRBV18 - TRBJ1-2 15
TGTGCCAGCAGCAAAGGGGGACGGACCAACACTGAAGCTTTCTTT CASSKGGRTNTEAFF - TRBV21-1 few TRBJ1-1 15
TGTGCCAGCAGCCGCCGGGACTTACCATACAATGAGCAGTTCTTC CASSRRDLPYNEQFF - TRBV7-9 many TRBJ2-1 15
TGTGCCAGCAGTGGGGGACAGAGGTGGGAGCAGTACTTC CASSGGQRWEQYF TRBD1 TRBV2 few TRBJ2-7 13
TGCGCCAGCAGCCAAGGTTCCGGGGGCATAAGCAATCAGCCCCAGCATTTT CASSQGSGGISNQPQHF - TRBV4-1 few TRBJ1-5 17
TGTGCCATCAGAGAGAACACTGAAGCTTTCTTT CAIRENTEAFF - TRBV10-3 - TRBJ1-1 11
TGCAGCGTTGTTTTCCTAGCGAGTTACAATGAGCAGTTCTTC CSVVFLASYNEQFF - TRBV29-1 - TRBJ2-1 14
TGTGCCAGCAGCGGGACTAGCGTTTACGAGCAGTACTTC CASSGTSVYEQYF TRBD2 TRBV7-9 many TRBJ2-7 13
TGTGCCACCAGCAGCCCTCTGTTGGGGACAGCGGTGAACACTGAAGCTTTCTTT CATSSPLLGTAVNTEAFF TRBD1 TRBV15 - TRBJ1-1 18
TGTGCCACCAGTGACTCCGGGACAGGGCCAGCGGAGACCCAGTACTTC CATSDSGTGPAETQYF TRBD1 TRBV24-1 - TRBJ2-5 16
TGTGCCAGCAGCCAAGAGGCGGGGCCGCTCTTCCAGAGCTCCTACAATGAGCAGTTCTTC CASSQEAGPLFQSSYNEQFF - TRBV4-2 - TRBJ2-1 20
TGCGCCAGCAGCCAAGAAGGGGGGGGACGGGATGAGCAGTTCTTC CASSQEGGGRDEQFF - TRBV4-1 few TRBJ2-1 15
TGTGCCAGCAGTTTAGAGGAATTGGCCAATGAGCAGTTCTTC CASSLEELANEQFF - TRBV12-3/TRBV12-4 few TRBJ2-1 14
TGTGCCAGCAGCTTAGGGCAGGGGGATTATAATTCACCCCTCCACTTT CASSLGQGDYNSPLHF TRBD1 TRBV7-9 - TRBJ1-6 16
TGCAGTGCTAGAGAGGATTACTATAATTCACCCCTCCACTTT CSAREDYYNSPLHF - TRBV20-1 many TRBJ1-6 14
TGCGCCAGCAGCCAACTCAAAGAGGGACAGAGACTTAACTATGGCTACACCTTC CASSQLKEGQRLNYGYTF TRBD1 TRBV4-1 few TRBJ1-2 18
TGTGCCATCAGTGGCCCGGGAGAAGATACGCAGTATTTT CAISGPGEDTQYF - TRBV10-3 - TRBJ2-3 13
TGTGCCAGCAGCTTCCGGGGCAAGGATACAGATACGCAGTATTTT CASSFRGKDTDTQYF - TRBV11-2 - TRBJ2-3 15
TGTGCCAGCAGTTTCGAGGGGACCACTGAAGCTTTCTTT CASSFEGTTEAFF - TRBV28 few TRBJ1-1 13